The clone carrying this TCR beta chain was detected a few times. Its cognate antigen is unknown. This entry is derived from a study of regulatory T cells in long-lasting Graves disease. Study-level results: The persistent group shared 2,500 to 3,000 public clonotypes, more than the 966 shared by new patients. Favoring TRBV28, TRBJ1-2 and TRBJ2-5 was a feature seen in persistent disease.

The time point: persistent/refractory GD, antithyroid drugs over 5 years with positive TRAb. Generation of the TCR library employed RNA extracted from PBMCs. HTBI primers from iRepertoire and Arm-PCR of CDR3 regions yielded the TCR beta libraries. Methods used by the authors: Identification across samples found about 61 TRBV and approximately 15 TRBJ segments. TCRdb recomputed calls from the multiplex PCR reads with MiXCR, one row per CDR3 protein. The V and J calls follow TCRdb's processing rather than the paper's. The table records some 440,000 distinct CDR3 sequences, 20% of them present only once. The CDR3 runs 15 residues. V dropped 5 bases and J dropped 6 bases, with 20 bases sitting between them. Germline V gene lookup returns CDR1 SGHVS and CDR2 FNYEAQ.

Sample: peripheral blood mononuclear cells (PBMCs), taken when the disease was refractory, from a patient treated with antithyroid drugs. The TCR sequence derives from a female donor with Graves disease. The chain is built from TRBV7-6 and TRBJ2-7, with D tentatively TRBD2 (5 bases). This chain's CDR3 is CASSRPGDRLREQYF. The CDR3 nucleotides read TGTGCCAGCAGCAGGCCCGGGGATAGGCTACGCGAGCAGTACTTC.